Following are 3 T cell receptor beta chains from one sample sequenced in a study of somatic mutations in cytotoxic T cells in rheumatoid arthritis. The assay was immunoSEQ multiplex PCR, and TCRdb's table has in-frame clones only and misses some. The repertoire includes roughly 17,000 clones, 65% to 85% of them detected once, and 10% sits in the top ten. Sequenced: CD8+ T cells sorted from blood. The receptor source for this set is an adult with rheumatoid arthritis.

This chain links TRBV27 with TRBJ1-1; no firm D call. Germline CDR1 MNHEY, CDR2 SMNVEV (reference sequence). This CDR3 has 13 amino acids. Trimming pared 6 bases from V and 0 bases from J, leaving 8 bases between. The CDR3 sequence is CASSLQLNTEAFF. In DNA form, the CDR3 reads TGTGCCAGCAGCTTGCAGTTGAACACTGAAGCTTTCTTT.

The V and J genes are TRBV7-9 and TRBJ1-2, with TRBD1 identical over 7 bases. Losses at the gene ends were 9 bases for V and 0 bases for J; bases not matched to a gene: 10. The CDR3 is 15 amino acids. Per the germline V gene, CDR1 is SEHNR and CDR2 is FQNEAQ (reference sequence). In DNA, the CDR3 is TGTGCCAGTGACGGCCACGGACAGGCTAACTATGGCTACACCTTC. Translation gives CASDGHGQANYGYTF.

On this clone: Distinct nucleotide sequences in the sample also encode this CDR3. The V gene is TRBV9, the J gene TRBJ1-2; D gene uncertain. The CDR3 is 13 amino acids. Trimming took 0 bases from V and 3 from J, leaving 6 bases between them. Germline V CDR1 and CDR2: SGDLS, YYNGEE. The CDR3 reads CASSVGGDYGYTF. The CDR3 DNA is TGTGCCAGCAGCGTAGGCGGTGACTATGGCTACACCTTC.